The T cell receptor (beta chain) under discussion was sequenced for a study of molecular identifiers for immune sequencing clone quantification. Study-level background: Sequencing covered four of five parts into which replicate RNA from roughly 18,000 or 92,000 naive CD8 cells was split.

CDR1 and CDR2 (germline): MNHEY, SVGAGI. V lost 6 bases, J lost 2 bases, and 9 bases stayed unmatched. The CDR3 loop spans 16 amino acids. Both previously described methods and listed TCR primers were employed to make bulk TCR libraries. TCRdb independently ran MiXCR on the PCR reads; one entry per CDR3 protein. The sample lists 300,000 to 400,000 distinct CDR3 sequences, about 20% occurring once. This clonotype was seen many times. Its cognate antigen is unknown. General observations from the study: Clones of above 20 RNA copies carried over 97% of effector molecules; in naive cells they carried under 1%.

The sample comprised naive CD8+ T cells from blood, with Jurkat cell RNA spiked in. As for subset: FACS-sorted CD8+CD4-CCR7+CD45RA+ naive T cells. The chain joins TRBV6-5 to TRBJ1-5; TRBD1 agrees at 8 bases. This TCR was sampled from a human donor in good health. Some libraries in this study had Jurkat cell RNA spiked in. DNA for the CDR3: TGTGCCAGCAGGACTTTAGACAGGGGAGGCAATCAGCCCCAGCATTTT. Protein: CASRTLDRGGNQPQHF.